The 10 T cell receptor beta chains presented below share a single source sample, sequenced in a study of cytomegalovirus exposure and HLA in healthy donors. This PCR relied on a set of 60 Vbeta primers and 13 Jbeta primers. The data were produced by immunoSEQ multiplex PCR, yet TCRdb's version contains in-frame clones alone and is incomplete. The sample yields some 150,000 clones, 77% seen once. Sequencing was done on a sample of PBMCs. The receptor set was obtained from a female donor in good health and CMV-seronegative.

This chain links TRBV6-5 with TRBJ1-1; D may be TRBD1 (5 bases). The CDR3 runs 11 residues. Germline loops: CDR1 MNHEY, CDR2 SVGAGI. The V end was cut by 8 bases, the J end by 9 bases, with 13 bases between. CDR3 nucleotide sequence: TGTGCCAGCCAGCAGACAGATAAAGCTTTCTTT. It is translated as CASQQTDKAFF.

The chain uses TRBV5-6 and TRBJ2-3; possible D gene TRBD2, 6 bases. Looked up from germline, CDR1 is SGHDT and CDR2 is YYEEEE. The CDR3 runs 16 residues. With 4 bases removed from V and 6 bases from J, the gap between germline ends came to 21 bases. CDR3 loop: CASSPTLAWGGDTQYF. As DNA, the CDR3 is TGTGCCAGCAGCCCGACACTAGCCTGGGGTGGGGATACGCAGTATTTT.

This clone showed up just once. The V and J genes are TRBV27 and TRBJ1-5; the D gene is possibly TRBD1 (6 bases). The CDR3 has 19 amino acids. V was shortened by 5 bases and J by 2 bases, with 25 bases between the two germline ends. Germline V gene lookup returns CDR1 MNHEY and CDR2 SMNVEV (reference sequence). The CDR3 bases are TGTGCCAGCAGTCTACGGGGTGGCAGGGGCCCTATGGGCAATCAGCCCCAGCATTTT. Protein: CASSLRGGRGPMGNQPQHF.

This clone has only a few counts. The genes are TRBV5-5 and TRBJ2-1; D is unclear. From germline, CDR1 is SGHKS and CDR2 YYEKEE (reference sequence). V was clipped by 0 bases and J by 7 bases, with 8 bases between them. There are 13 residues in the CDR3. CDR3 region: CASSLGTVNEQFF. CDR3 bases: TGTGCCAGCAGCTTGGGAACAGTAAATGAGCAGTTCTTC.

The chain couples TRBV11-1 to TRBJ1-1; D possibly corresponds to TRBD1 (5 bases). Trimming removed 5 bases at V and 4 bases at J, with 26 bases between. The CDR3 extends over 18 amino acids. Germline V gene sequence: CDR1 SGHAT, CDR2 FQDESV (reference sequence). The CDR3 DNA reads TGTGCCAGCAGCGATCCGTACGGGAGGGGAAGTCCTCTCACTGAAGCTTTCTTT. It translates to CASSDPYGRGSPLTEAFF. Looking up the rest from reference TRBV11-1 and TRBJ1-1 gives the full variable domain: EAEVAQSPRYKITEKSQAVAFWCDPISGHATLYWYRQILGQGPELLVQFQDESVVDDSQLPKDRFSAERLKGVDSTLKIQPAELGDSAMYLCASSDPYGRGSPLTEAFFGQGTRLTVV.

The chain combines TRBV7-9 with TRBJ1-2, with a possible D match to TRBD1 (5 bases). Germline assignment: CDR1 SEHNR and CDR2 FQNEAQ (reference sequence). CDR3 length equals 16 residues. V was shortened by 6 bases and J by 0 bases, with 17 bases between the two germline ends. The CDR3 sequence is CASSYDREPANYGYTF. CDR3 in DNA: TGTGCCAGCAGTTACGACAGAGAACCAGCTAACTATGGCTACACCTTC.

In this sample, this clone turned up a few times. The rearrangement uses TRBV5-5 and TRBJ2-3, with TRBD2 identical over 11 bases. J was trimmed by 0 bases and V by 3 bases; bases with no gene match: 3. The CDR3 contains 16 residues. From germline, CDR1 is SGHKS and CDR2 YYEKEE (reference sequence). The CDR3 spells CASSWLAGGSTDTQYF. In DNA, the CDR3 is TGTGCCAGCAGCTGGCTAGCGGGGGGAAGCACAGATACGCAGTATTTT.

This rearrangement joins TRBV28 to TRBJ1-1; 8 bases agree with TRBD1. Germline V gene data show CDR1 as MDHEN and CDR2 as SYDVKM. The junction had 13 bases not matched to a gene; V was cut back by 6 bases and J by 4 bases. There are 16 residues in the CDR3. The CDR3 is CASSSPQGQASTEAFF. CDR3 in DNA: TGTGCCAGCAGCTCCCCCCAGGGACAGGCCTCCACTGAAGCTTTCTTT.

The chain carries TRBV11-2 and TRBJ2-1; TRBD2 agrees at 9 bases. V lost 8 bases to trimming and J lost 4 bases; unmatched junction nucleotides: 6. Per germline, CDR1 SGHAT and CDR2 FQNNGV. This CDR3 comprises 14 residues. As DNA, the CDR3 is TGTGCCAGCTCCCTAGCGGGAACTTACAATGAGCAGTTCTTC. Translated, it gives CASSLAGTYNEQFF.

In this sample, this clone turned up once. Here the CDR3 DNA reads TGTGCCAGCAGCGTAGCAGGTAGCGGAGTCCCTGGAAGGAATGAGCAGTTCTTC. This gives the protein CASSVAGSGVPGRNEQFF. V usage is TRBV9 and J usage is TRBJ2-1; possibly TRBD2 for D (6 bases). Per germline, CDR1 SGDLS and CDR2 YYNGEE. Trimming stripped 0 bases from V and 7 bases from J, with 23 bases between. CDR3 size: 18 residues.